The TCR beta chain described here comes from a study of cytomegalovirus exposure and HLA in healthy donors. Whole-study results and caveats: Later genetic work tied a missense DCLRE1C variant to beta-chain V and J trimming.

The PCR ran on 60 Vbeta and 13 Jbeta primers. Measured with immunoSEQ multiplex PCR; TCRdb has only the in-frame clones, and not every one. The top ten clones hold 1.8% of a sample with 95,000 to 150,000 clones, 81% of them seen once. The junction had 5 bases not matched to a gene; V was cut back by 4 bases and J by 1 base. This CDR3 has 15 residues. Per germline, CDR1 SGHNT and CDR2 YYREEE (reference sequence). Comment on this clone: The antigen remains unidentified.

This chain links TRBV5-4 with TRBJ2-1, with 7 bases matching TRBD1. The sequence was collected from a man between 18 and 29 years old in good health and CMV-seronegative. Material for sequencing was PBMCs. The CDR3 spells CASSIGTESYNEQFF. The CDR3, as DNA: TGTGCCAGCAGCATCGGGACAGAATCCTACAATGAGCAGTTCTTC.